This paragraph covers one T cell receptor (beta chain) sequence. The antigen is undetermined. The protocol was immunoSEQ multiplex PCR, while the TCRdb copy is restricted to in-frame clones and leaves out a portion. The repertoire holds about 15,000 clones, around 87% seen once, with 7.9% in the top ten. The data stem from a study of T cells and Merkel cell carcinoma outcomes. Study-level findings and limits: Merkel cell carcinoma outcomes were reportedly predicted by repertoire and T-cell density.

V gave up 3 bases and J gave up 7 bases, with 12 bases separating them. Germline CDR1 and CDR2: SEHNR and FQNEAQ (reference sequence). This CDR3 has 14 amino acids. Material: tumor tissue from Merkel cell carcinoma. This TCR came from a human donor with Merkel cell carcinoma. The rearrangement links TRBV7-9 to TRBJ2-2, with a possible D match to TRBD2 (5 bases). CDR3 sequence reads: CASSFTNEGGELFF. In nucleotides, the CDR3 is TGTGCCAGCAGCTTCACAAACGAGGGCGGGGAGCTGTTTTTT.